The entry below gives a single T cell receptor (beta chain) sequence along with its context. The treatment denotes: about 20 received Ad26.COV2.S at low or high dose, single or two shots; five or six received placebo; per-sample allocation not given. Samples were taken on day 63 after the first vaccine or placebo injection. The data stem from a study of Ad26.COV2.S vaccination and SARS-CoV-2 variants. Per germline, CDR1 SGHNT and CDR2 YYREEE (reference sequence). Trimming at V came to 5 bases and at J to 5 bases, leaving 14 bases not matched to a gene. The CDR3 loop spans 17 amino acids. Sequencing was performed with immunoSEQ multiplex PCR; in TCRdb, only in-frame clones are kept and a portion is missing. This table has 300,000 to 450,000 clones, approximately 81% appearing once.

The specimen comprised peripheral blood, sampled in a trial of Ad26.COV2.S vaccine versus placebo. The chain recombines TRBV5-4 with TRBJ2-2; TRBD2 matches 8 bases. The sequence derives from a person between 18 and 60 years old who received the Ad26.COV2.S COVID-19 vaccine or a placebo. The CDR3 loop is CASSSGSGRARTGELFF. The CDR3 DNA reads as TGTGCCAGCAGTTCGGGTTCCGGGAGGGCCAGGACCGGGGAGCTGTTTTTT.